Included here is one T cell receptor (beta chain) sequence, with context. The germline V gene has CDR1 DFQATT and CDR2 SNEGSKA (reference sequence). The V end lost 5 bases, the J end lost 5 bases, and 21 bases lay between the germline ends. The CDR3 runs to 15 residues. The data originate from a study of patients and donors after allogeneic stem cell transplantation. TCRdb reprocessed the RT-PCR reads via MiXCR and lists one record per CDR3 protein. The sample records 150,000 to 200,000 distinct CDR3 sequences, roughly 30% being singletons. This sequence joins TRBV20-1 and TRBJ1-1; maybe TRBD1 (5 bases). The sequenced sample consisted of blood, either unsorted or a sorted T cell fraction (not recorded which). This receptor was taken from a human donor who was either an allogeneic HSCT recipient or a stem cell or donor lymphocyte infusion donor (not recorded which). It is not recorded whose cells these are; they may come from a transplant donor. Written as DNA, the CDR3 is TGCAGTGCTCGTAGCTTCAGGGACCGGGGTACTGAAGCTTTCTTT. This sequence encodes CSARSFRDRGTEAFF.